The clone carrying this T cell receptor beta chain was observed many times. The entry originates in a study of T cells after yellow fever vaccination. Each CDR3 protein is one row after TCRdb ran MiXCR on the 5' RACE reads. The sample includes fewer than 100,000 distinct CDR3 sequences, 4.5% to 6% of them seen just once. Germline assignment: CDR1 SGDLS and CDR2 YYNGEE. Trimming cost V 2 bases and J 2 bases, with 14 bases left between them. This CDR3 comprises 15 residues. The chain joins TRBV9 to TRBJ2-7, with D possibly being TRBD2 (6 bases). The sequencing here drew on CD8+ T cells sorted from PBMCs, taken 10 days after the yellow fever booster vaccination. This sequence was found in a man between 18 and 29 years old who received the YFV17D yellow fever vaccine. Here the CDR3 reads CASSVGGTPTYEQYF. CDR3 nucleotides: TGTGCCAGCAGCGTCGGCGGGACCCCAACCTACGAGCAGTACTTC. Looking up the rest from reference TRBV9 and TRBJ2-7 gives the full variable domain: DSGVTQTPKHLITATGQRVTLRCSPRSGDLSVYWYQQSLDQGLQFLIQYYNGEERAKGNILERFSAQQFPDLHSELNLSSLELGDSALYFCASSVGGTPTYEQYFGPGTRLTVT.